This passage covers 29 T cell receptor beta chains from one sample sequenced in a study of graft-versus-host responses after intestinal transplantation. Assay: immunoSEQ multiplex PCR; the TCRdb copy retains only in-frame clones and omits some. Here the sample spans roughly 100,000 clones, approximately 94% being singletons. These receptors' antigens are unknown. Specimen: unstimulated CD8+ T cells sorted from spleen or lymph node cells, collected before intestinal transplant. These receptors were collected from a human donor who received an intestinal transplant.

This chain links TRBV19 with TRBJ2-7, with D perhaps assigned TRBD1 or TRBD2 (6 bases each). V was shortened by 5 bases and J by 3 bases, with 11 bases between the two germline ends. This CDR3 has 13 amino acids. Per germline, CDR1 LNHDA and CDR2 SQIVND (reference sequence). In DNA form, the CDR3 reads TGTGCCAGTAGTTGGGGGGCGCGCTACGAGCAGTACTTC. Amino acid sequence: CASSWGARYEQYF. The whole variable domain, remainder taken from reference TRBV19 and TRBJ2-7, is DGGITQSPKYLFRKEGQNVTLSCEQNLNHDAMYWYRQDPGQGLRLIYYSQIVNDFQKGDIAEGYSVSREKKESFPLTVTSAQKNPTAFYLCASSWGARYEQYFGPGTRLTVT.

As concerns this clone: A read error may produce the germline difference seen at one junction end. The chain links TRBV19 to TRBJ1-1; D remains unclear. The CDR3 extends over 11 amino acids. CDR1 and CDR2 (germline): LNHDA, SQIVND (reference sequence). CDR3 bases: TGTGCCAGTAGTATAGATAGAGGCATCTCTTTT. The encoded protein is CASSIDRGISF.

This chain uses TRBV5-1 with TRBJ1-3; D is perhaps TRBD1 (6 bases). There are 19 residues in the CDR3. The V and J ends lost 0 bases and 0 bases respectively, with 19 bases between them. CDR1 is SGHRS and CDR2 is YFSETQ in the germline V gene. The CDR3 protein is CASSLDPLTGTNSGNTIYF. The CDR3, as DNA: TGCGCCAGCAGCTTGGACCCCTTAACAGGGACCAACTCTGGAAACACCATATATTTT.

V and J are TRBV9 and TRBJ1-2, with no clear D. Trimming stripped 0 bases from V and 8 bases from J, with 17 bases between. CDR1 SGDLS and CDR2 YYNGEE come from the germline V gene. This CDR3 contains 15 residues. The CDR3 sequence is CASSVVPGTSRGYTF. The CDR3 coding sequence is TGTGCCAGCAGCGTAGTTCCGGGAACCTCCAGGGGCTACACCTTC. Full variable domain (remainder filled in from reference TRBV9 and TRBJ1-2): DSGVTQTPKHLITATGQRVTLRCSPRSGDLSVYWYQQSLDQGLQFLIQYYNGEERAKGNILERFSAQQFPDLHSELNLSSLELGDSALYFCASSVVPGTSRGYTFGSGTRLTVV.

The chain recombines TRBV5-1 with TRBJ2-3; possible D gene TRBD2, 7 bases. Germline V gives CDR1 SGHRS, CDR2 YFSETQ. Between the trimmed V and J ends, which lost 9 bases and 1 base, there was a span of 18 bases. The CDR3 loop spans 15 amino acids. This CDR3 is CATRGGTDRTDTQYF. CDR3 bases: TGCGCCACGAGGGGGGGCACCGATCGCACAGATACGCAGTATTTT.

This clone was seen just once. V gene TRBV15 combines with J gene TRBJ1-1; the D is unclear. CDR1 is LNHNV and CDR2 is YYDKDF in the germline V gene (reference sequence). CDR3 length: 13 amino acids. Deletions cut 5 bases from V and 0 bases from J, with 7 bases between. CDR3 residues: CATSPQMNTEAFF. The CDR3 DNA is TGTGCCACCAGCCCACAGATGAACACTGAAGCTTTCTTT.

This chain links TRBV6-6 with TRBJ2-5; D ambiguous. The CDR3 extends over 13 amino acids. V lost 0 bases, J lost 7 bases, and 9 bases lay in between. Germline loops: CDR1 MNHNY, CDR2 SVGAGI (reference sequence). CDR3 DNA: TGTGCCAGCAGTTACTCCGGCATTGGGACCCAGTACTTC. It translates to CASSYSGIGTQYF.

The chain links TRBV7-8 to TRBJ2-7; perhaps TRBD2 as D (5 bases). Germline CDR1 and CDR2: SGHVS and FQNEAQ. Between the trimmed V and J ends, which lost 6 bases and 2 bases, there was a span of 11 bases. The CDR3 covers 13 residues. The CDR3 DNA follows: TGTGCCAGCAGACTAGGGCGAACCTACGAGCAGTACTTC. Translation gives CASRLGRTYEQYF. Full variable domain (remainder filled in from reference TRBV7-8 and TRBJ2-7): GAGVSQSPRYKVAKRGQDVALRCDPISGHVSLFWYQQALGQGPEFLTYFQNEAQLDKSGLPSDRFFAERPEGSVSTLKIQRTQQEDSAVYLCASRLGRTYEQYFGPGTRLTVT.

The chain links TRBV27 to TRBJ2-5, with TRBD2 matching over 10 bases. V lost 2 bases, J lost 0 bases, and 0 bases stayed unmatched. Germline V gene lookup returns CDR1 MNHEY and CDR2 SMNVEV (reference sequence). CDR3 size: 15 residues. The CDR3 is CASSLTSGDQETQYF. As DNA, the CDR3 is TGTGCCAGCAGTTTAACTAGCGGGGACCAAGAGACCCAGTACTTC.

The chain carries TRBV9 and TRBJ1-6, with no clear D. The CDR3 sequence is 13 residues long. V lost 3 bases to trimming and J lost 6 bases, with 7 bases between them. Germline lookup yields CDR1 SGDLS and CDR2 YYNGEE. The CDR3 bases are TGTGCCAGCAGCGATTCAATTAATTCACCCCTCCACTTT. Its translation: CASSDSINSPLHF.

The CDR3 sequence: CASSPWWGSYNEQFF. Written as DNA, the CDR3 is TGTGCCAGCAGTCCCTGGTGGGGCTCCTACAATGAGCAGTTCTTC. This rearrangement joins TRBV6-5 to TRBJ2-1; D call uncertain. Trimming took 5 bases from V and 0 from J, leaving 11 bases between them. Per the germline V gene, CDR1 is MNHEY and CDR2 is SVGAGI. The CDR3 runs to 15 residues.

The chain couples TRBV5-6 to TRBJ2-1, with D perhaps matching TRBD1 (6 bases). There are 13 residues in the CDR3. Trimming removed 4 bases from V and 6 bases from J, with 11 bases in between. The germline V gene encodes CDR1 SGHDT and CDR2 YYEEEE. The CDR3 region has the DNA TGTGCCAGCAGCATGGACAGTTTCAATGAGCAGTTCTTC. Its translation: CASSMDSFNEQFF.

The chain uses TRBV4-1 and TRBJ2-7; D may be TRBD1 (6 bases). This CDR3 has 15 amino acids. Germline CDR1 MGHRA, CDR2 YSYEKL. Trimming left V 2 bases short and J 3 bases short, with 14 bases between. The chain's CDR3 is CASSQQQGQLYEQYF. The DNA for the CDR3 is TGCGCCAGCAGCCAACAACAGGGACAACTCTACGAGCAGTACTTC.

Here the CDR3 DNA reads TGTGCCAGCAGTGATGGGACAGGGCCCACTGAAGCTTTCTTT. It is translated as CASSDGTGPTEAFF. The genes are TRBV6-5 and TRBJ1-1, with 9 bases matching TRBD1. CDR1 MNHEY and CDR2 SVGAGI come from the germline V gene. Germline trimming cut 5 bases from V and 4 bases from J; bases unmatched to any gene: 5. CDR3 length equals 14 residues.

Here the CDR3 reads CASSEYIVNSLGTEAFF. The CDR3 nucleotides are TGTGCCAGCAGTGAATATATAGTCAACTCCTTGGGAACTGAAGCTTTCTTT. The chain has TRBV25-1 and TRBJ1-1; D is ambiguous. The germline V and J ends were trimmed by 0 bases and 5 bases, with 19 bases remaining between them. The CDR3 runs to 17 residues. Germline-derived CDR1 and CDR2 are MGHDK and SYGVNS.

The chain combines TRBV2 with TRBJ2-7; possibly TRBD1 for D (6 bases). Germline V CDR1 and CDR2: SNHLY, FYNNEI. V dropped 10 bases and J dropped 2 bases, with 18 bases sitting between them. The CDR3 contains 14 residues. The CDR3 DNA is TGTGCCACCAGACACAGGGCTAATCCCTACGAGCAGTACTTC. Protein sequence: CATRHRANPYEQYF.

The chain combines TRBV5-1 with TRBJ2-7; weak D call: TRBD2 (5 bases). V gave up 2 bases and J gave up 0 bases, with 6 bases separating them. The germline CDR1 and CDR2 sequences are SGHRS and YFSETQ. The CDR3 length is 13 residues. The CDR3 nucleotides read TGCGCCAGCAGCTTAGGGAGCTCCTACGAGCAGTACTTC. Its protein product is CASSLGSSYEQYF.

This rearrangement joins TRBV5-4 to TRBJ2-1; the D gene is possibly TRBD1 (5 bases). The length of the CDR3 is 14 residues. Per germline, CDR1 SGHNT and CDR2 YYREEE (reference sequence). Between the trimmed V and J ends, which lost 1 base and 4 bases, there was a span of 9 bases. CDR3 residues: CASSLKQEYNEQFF. The DNA for the CDR3 is TGTGCCAGCAGCTTGAAACAGGAGTACAATGAGCAGTTCTTC.

The J gene is TRBJ2-1, the V gene TRBV9; 11 nucleotides agree with TRBD2. This CDR3 spans 14 amino acids. V lost 2 bases and J lost 8; bases outside the gene matches: 3. Germline V gene data show CDR1 as SGDLS and CDR2 as YYNGEE. The CDR3 sequence is CASSVSGGADEQFF. CDR3 DNA: TGTGCCAGCAGCGTTAGCGGGGGGGCGGATGAGCAGTTCTTC.

This sequence joins TRBV7-7 and TRBJ2-1; D not resolved. Trimming pared 5 bases from V and 6 bases from J, leaving 14 bases between. This CDR3 is built from 14 residues. Per the germline V gene, CDR1 is SSHAT and CDR2 is FNYEAQ (reference sequence). The DNA for the CDR3 is TGTGCCAGCAGCCCAAAGGGCCCCGGCAATGAGCAGTTCTTC. Its translation is CASSPKGPGNEQFF.

V usage is TRBV19 and J usage is TRBJ1-5; D is unresolved. The CDR3 is 13 residues long. V shed 2 bases and J shed 7 bases, with 9 bases lying between them. Germline V gene sequence: CDR1 LNHDA, CDR2 SQIVND (reference sequence). This chain's CDR3 is CASSILAKQPQHF. As DNA, the CDR3 is TGTGCCAGTAGTATATTAGCGAAGCAGCCCCAGCATTTT.

The CDR3 DNA reads TGTGCCAGCAGTGATTTTGGGACGGCCTACAATGAGCAGTTCTTC. Protein sequence: CASSDFGTAYNEQFF. This chain uses TRBV2 with TRBJ2-1; D assignment may be TRBD1 or TRBD2 (5 bases each). Germline V lookup: CDR1 SNHLY, CDR2 FYNNEI. The CDR3 extends over 15 amino acids. Trimming left V 3 bases short and J 2 bases short, with 11 bases between.

This rearrangement joins TRBV19 to TRBJ2-6, with TRBD1 as a possible D gene (6 bases). The CDR3 spans 15 residues. CDR1 and CDR2 (germline): LNHDA, SQIVND (reference sequence). The V and J ends lost 6 bases and 6 bases respectively, with 15 bases between them. The CDR3 nucleotides read TGTGCCAGTAGGCACGAACAGGGTTTGGCCAACGTCCTGACTTTC. Translation gives CASRHEQGLANVLTF. The full variable domain, in which reference TRBV19 and TRBJ2-6 provide the parts outside the CDR3, is DGGITQSPKYLFRKEGQNVTLSCEQNLNHDAMYWYRQDPGQGLRLIYYSQIVNDFQKGDIAEGYSVSREKKESFPLTVTSAQKNPTAFYLCASRHEQGLANVLTFGAGSRLTVL.

The chain combines TRBV15 with TRBJ1-1; maybe TRBD1 (6 bases). The CDR3 totals 13 residues. V gave up 1 base and J gave up 4 bases, with 7 bases separating them. CDR1 is LNHNV and CDR2 is YYDKDF in the germline V gene (reference sequence). The CDR3 bases are TGTGCCACCAGCAGAGGAGGGGGCACTGAAGCTTTCTTT. Encoded protein: CATSRGGGTEAFF.

The V gene is TRBV19, the J gene TRBJ2-2; a weak D match, TRBD2 (7 bases). Trimming cost V 7 bases and J 1 base, with 10 bases left between them. This CDR3 is built from 14 residues. Germline V gene lookup returns CDR1 LNHDA and CDR2 SQIVND (reference sequence). DNA for the CDR3: TGTGCCAGTACAGGGGAGGGGAACACCGGGGAGCTGTTTTTT. Translation gives CASTGEGNTGELFF.

V is TRBV9 and J is TRBJ2-7; 7 bases line up with TRBD1. V lost 0 bases to trimming and J lost 2 bases; unmatched junction nucleotides: 2. Germline CDR1 is SGDLS and CDR2 is YYNGEE. CDR3 length: 14 amino acids. CDR3: CASSVGQGAYEQYF. In nucleotides, the CDR3 is TGTGCCAGCAGCGTAGGACAGGGAGCCTACGAGCAGTACTTC.

J is TRBJ2-7 and V is TRBV4-1; maybe TRBD2 (5 bases). V shed 3 bases and J shed 7 bases, with 16 bases lying between them. The CDR3 consists of 14 residues. In germline, CDR1 is MGHRA, CDR2 YSYEKL. CDR3 sequence: CASSQSPGMGEQYF. DNA for the CDR3: TGCGCCAGCAGCCAGTCTCCCGGGATGGGGGAGCAGTACTTC.

The CDR3 DNA is TGCAGCGTTGAATCCCAGTTAGCCTACAATGAGCAGTTCTTC. Translation gives CSVESQLAYNEQFF. The chain uses TRBV29-1 and TRBJ2-1, with D unclear. Germline lookup yields CDR1 SQVTM and CDR2 ANQGSEA. Trimming stripped 2 bases from V and 2 bases from J, with 10 bases between. The CDR3 spans 14 residues.

The chain carries TRBV4-2 and TRBJ1-2, with 7 nucleotides matching TRBD1. The germline gives CDR1 LGHNA, CDR2 YNFKEQ. This CDR3 region has 14 residues. V shed 3 bases, J shed 3 bases, and the junction held 4 bases outside the gene matches. CDR3 residues: CASSHPQGDYGYTF. For the CDR3, the DNA is TGTGCCAGCAGCCACCCTCAGGGGGACTATGGCTACACCTTC.